Reported below is one T cell receptor (beta chain). The antigen is not known. The V gene end was trimmed by 5 bases and the J gene end by 10 bases; junction bases not matched to a gene: 5. CDR1 and CDR2 from the germline V gene are DFQATT and SNEGSKA (reference sequence). The CDR3 is 11 residues long. Sequencing was performed with immunoSEQ multiplex PCR; in TCRdb, only in-frame clones are kept and a portion is missing. The sample lists 20,000 to 25,000 clones, about 89% occurring once. This entry belongs to a study of T cells in localized non-small cell lung cancer. Study results and limitations: In uninvolved adjacent lung, T cell clonality reached its highest value, exceeding tumor. Adjacent lung held a median around 60 of the top 100 tumor clones.

This TCR derives from a man aged 35 to 70 with stage II squamous cell lung carcinoma. The source material was PBMCs, sampled before any cancer treatment. The chain combines TRBV20-1 with TRBJ2-1; 7 bases are shared with TRBD2. DNA for the CDR3: TGCAGTGCTTCTACTAGCGTGGAGCAGTTCTTC. The encoded protein is CSASTSVEQFF.